Below, 23 T cell receptor beta chains from the same sample are listed, as sequenced in a study of blood T cell repertoires in COVID-19. Assay used: immunoSEQ multiplex PCR; TCRdb lists only in-frame clones, some missing. The table shows fewer than 300,000 clones, with nearly 90% occurring only once. The sequenced material came from peripheral blood. The receptors were gathered from a man aged 18 to 30 with active or convalescent COVID-19.

This CDR3 is CASSFNRDRGFEQYF. CDR3 coding DNA: TGTGCCAGCAGCTTCAACCGGGACAGGGGATTCGAGCAGTACTTC. V and J are TRBV7-2 and TRBJ2-7; 10 positions agree with TRBD1. The CDR3 sequence is 15 residues long. The V gene end was trimmed by 3 bases and the J gene end by 6 bases; junction bases not matched to a gene: 8. CDR1 is SGHTA, CDR2 FQGNSA, per germline.

The V gene is TRBV19, the J gene TRBJ1-3; D unclear. Germline CDR1 and CDR2: LNHDA and SQIVND (reference sequence). The CDR3 covers 15 residues. V was clipped by 3 bases and J by 2 bases, with 11 bases between them. The chain's CDR3 is CASSIWRAAGNTIYF. CDR3 coding DNA: TGTGCCAGTAGTATCTGGAGGGCAGCTGGAAACACCATATATTTT.

The CDR3 is CASSQEGTTYGYTF. The CDR3 DNA reads as TGCGCCAGCAGCCAAGAAGGGACAACCTATGGCTACACCTTC. The chain recombines TRBV4-3 with TRBJ1-2; D is perhaps TRBD1 (6 bases). In germline, CDR1 is LGHNA, CDR2 YSLEER. With 0 bases removed from V and 4 bases from J, the gap between germline ends came to 9 bases. The CDR3 extends over 14 amino acids.

CDR3 in DNA: TGTGCCAGCAGCCGACCGGACAGGGCTGGGGCCAACGTCCTGACTTTC. Amino acids: CASSRPDRAGANVLTF. The chain has TRBV13 and TRBJ2-6; 8 nucleotides match TRBD1. The CDR3 runs to 16 residues. Germline V CDR1 and CDR2: PRHDT, FYEKMQ (reference sequence). The J segment lost 2 bases and the V segment lost 5 bases, leaving 5 bases of the junction unmatched.

The chain links TRBV3-1 (or the pseudogene TRBV3-2) to TRBJ1-1; no clear D gene. The germline V gene has CDR1 LGHDT and CDR2 YNNKEL (reference sequence). Trimming took off 4 bases at V and 1 base at J, with 10 bases between the two ends. This CDR3 contains 14 residues. The CDR3 nucleotides read TGTGCCAGCAGCCCGGGGTTTTCGAACACTGAAGCTTTCTTT. Translation: CASSPGFSNTEAFF.

The chain recombines TRBV7-2 with TRBJ2-3; TRBD2 matches 8 bases. Germline CDR1 is SGHTA and CDR2 is FQGNSA. The CDR3 consists of 17 residues. The V gene end was trimmed by 0 bases and the J gene end by 4 bases; junction bases not matched to a gene: 9. CDR3 amino acids: CASSLADYPGGADTQYF. In DNA, the CDR3 is TGTGCCAGCAGCTTAGCAGATTACCCCGGGGGGGCAGATACGCAGTATTTT.

The chain employs TRBV18 and TRBJ2-2; D perhaps matches TRBD1 (6 bases). Trimming removed 6 bases from V and 2 bases from J, with 16 bases in between. This CDR3 spans 16 amino acids. Germline V gene sequence: CDR1 KGHSH, CDR2 LQKENI. The CDR3 loop is CASSPTTTGNTGELFF. In DNA, the CDR3 is TGTGCCAGCTCTCCAACTACGACAGGCAACACCGGGGAGCTGTTTTTT.

The chain recombines TRBV5-6 with TRBJ2-1; 9 bases line up with TRBD1. There are 14 residues in the CDR3. Losses at the gene ends were 3 bases for V and 5 bases for J; bases not matched to a gene: 3. In germline, CDR1 is SGHDT, CDR2 YYEEEE. The CDR3 here is CASSWGTGNNEQFF. The CDR3 DNA follows: TGTGCCAGCAGCTGGGGGACAGGGAACAATGAGCAGTTCTTC. The entire variable domain, with the rest obtained from reference TRBV5-6 and TRBJ2-1, is as follows: DAGVTQSPTHLIKTRGQQVTLRCSPKSGHDTVSWYQQALGQGPQFIFQYYEEEERQRGNFPDRFSGHQFPNYSSELNVNALLLGDSALYLCASSWGTGNNEQFFGPGTRLTVL.

The chain uses TRBV5-4 and TRBJ1-1; 8 positions agree with TRBD1. The germline gives CDR1 SGHNT, CDR2 YYREEE (reference sequence). CDR3 length: 13 amino acids. V gave up 4 bases and J gave up 7 bases; unmatched junction bases: 6. The CDR3 DNA reads as TGTGCCAGCAGCCGCGACAGGGGACGTGAAGCTTTCTTT. Encoded protein: CASSRDRGREAFF.

This chain links TRBV10-3 with TRBJ1-5, with unresolved D. The CDR3 has 15 residues. V dropped 0 bases and J dropped 0 bases, with 6 bases sitting between them. Germline V gives CDR1 ENHRY, CDR2 SYGVKD. CDR3 in amino acids: CAISESLYSNQPQHF. The CDR3 nucleotides read TGTGCCATCAGTGAGTCATTATATAGCAATCAGCCCCAGCATTTT.

The rearrangement links TRBV7-8 to TRBJ1-1; D is perhaps TRBD1 (6 bases). The CDR3 is 13 amino acids. The V gene's germline CDR1 is SGHVS and CDR2 FQNEAQ. Between the trimmed V and J ends, which lost 4 bases and 7 bases, there was a span of 13 bases. The chain's CDR3 is CASSYPGAHEAFF. Written as DNA, the CDR3 is TGTGCCAGCAGCTACCCAGGGGCCCATGAAGCTTTCTTT.

This chain joins TRBV5-4 and TRBJ1-1; 7 positions agree with TRBD1. The germline CDR1 and CDR2 sequences are SGHNT and YYREEE (reference sequence). The J segment lost 4 bases and the V segment lost 3 bases, leaving 3 bases of the junction unmatched. This CDR3 is built from 13 residues. CDR3 bases: TGTGCCAGCAGCTACAGGGGAAGCACTGAAGCTTTCTTT. It encodes CASSYRGSTEAFF.

J is TRBJ1-2 and V is TRBV9; TRBD1 matches 7 bases. Trimming at V came to 4 bases and at J to 4 bases, leaving 7 bases not matched to a gene. Germline V CDR1 and CDR2: SGDLS, YYNGEE. The CDR3 is made up of 14 amino acids. The CDR3 sequence: CASSPGTAGYGYTF. Here the CDR3 DNA reads TGTGCCAGCAGCCCCGGGACAGCTGGCTATGGCTACACCTTC.

V usage is TRBV6-4 and J usage is TRBJ2-3; a weak D match, TRBD1 (6 bases). Per germline, CDR1 MRHNA and CDR2 SNTAGT. The CDR3 sequence is 15 residues long. The V end was cut by 0 bases, the J end by 5 bases, with 12 bases between. This chain's CDR3 is CASSDSGLGGDTQYF. DNA of the CDR3: TGTGCCAGCAGTGACTCGGGCCTAGGGGGAGATACGCAGTATTTT.

This clone turned up a few times. The gene calls are TRBV11-3 and TRBJ2-3, with TRBD1 matching over 7 bases. The trim removed 5 bases at V and 3 bases at J, leaving 8 bases unmatched. The germline V gene encodes CDR1 SGHNT and CDR2 YENEEA. This CDR3 is 15 amino acids long. The CDR3 DNA is TGTGCCAGCAGCAAACGACAGGGTTCTACAGATACGCAGTATTTT. It yields the protein CASSKRQGSTDTQYF.

The chain links TRBV5-8 to TRBJ1-2; 8 bases align to TRBD1. Germline V gene lookup returns CDR1 SGHTS and CDR2 YDEGEE. J lost 3 bases, V lost 4 bases, and 8 bases had no gene match. This CDR3 has 15 amino acids. The CDR3 nucleotides are TGTGCCAGCAGCCATGGGACAGGAGATTACTATGGCTACACCTTC. Residues: CASSHGTGDYYGYTF.

The chain joins TRBV5-4 to TRBJ1-1, with 10 bases lining up with TRBD1. Germline-derived CDR1 and CDR2 are SGHNT and YYREEE (reference sequence). The CDR3 consists of 18 residues. Trimming removed 3 bases from V and 0 bases from J; junction bases left unmatched: 11. CDR3 coding DNA: TGTGCCAGCAGCTCAACCCCGGGACAGGGGTCTATGAACACTGAAGCTTTCTTT. This gives the protein CASSSTPGQGSMNTEAFF.

The chain uses TRBV18 and TRBJ2-7; 10 bases line up with TRBD1. The V and J ends lost 5 bases and 2 bases, in that order; junction bases with no gene match: 6. The CDR3 length is 15 residues. Germline CDR1 is KGHSH and CDR2 is LQKENI. The CDR3 is CASSSRDRGTYEQYF. The CDR3 DNA reads TGTGCCAGCTCAAGCCGGGACAGGGGAACCTACGAGCAGTACTTC.

The chain carries TRBV6-2 or TRBV6-3 and TRBJ2-7; perhaps TRBD1 as D (6 bases). Deletions cut 6 bases from V and 3 bases from J, with 15 bases between. This CDR3 comprises 14 residues. Germline CDR1 and CDR2: MNHEY and SVGEGT. CDR3 residues: CASSSQGPGYEQYF. In DNA form, the CDR3 reads TGTGCCAGCAGCAGCCAGGGGCCGGGCTACGAGCAGTACTTC.

The rearrangement uses TRBV5-1 and TRBJ1-1, with D unclear. Per germline, CDR1 SGHRS and CDR2 YFSETQ. This CDR3 spans 13 amino acids. V dropped 3 bases and J dropped 0 bases, with 6 bases sitting between them. CDR3 region: CASSSVVNTEAFF. The CDR3 DNA follows: TGCGCCAGCAGCTCGGTCGTGAACACTGAAGCTTTCTTT.

The chain combines TRBV6-2 or TRBV6-3 with TRBJ2-5; the match to TRBD1 covers 7 bases. The CDR3 consists of 16 residues. The germline gives CDR1 MNHEY, CDR2 SVGEGT. The J segment lost 7 bases and the V segment lost 2 bases, leaving 13 bases of the junction unmatched. This chain's CDR3 is CASSYAKQGKAVTQYF. For the CDR3, the DNA is TGTGCCAGCAGTTACGCGAAACAGGGGAAGGCGGTGACCCAGTACTTC.

This clone was observed once. This sample includes further DNA sequences coding for the same CDR3. The CDR3: CASSVAAGAGNTIYF. CDR3 DNA sequence: TGTGCCAGCAGCGTAGCTGCAGGGGCTGGAAACACCATATATTTT. The chain uses TRBV9 and TRBJ1-3; TRBD1 might be the D (6 bases). The CDR3 sequence is 15 residues long. Germline V gene lookup returns CDR1 SGDLS and CDR2 YYNGEE. Trimming shortened V by 0 bases and J by 2 bases, and 9 bases separated the two germline ends.

V and J are TRBV6-5 and TRBJ2-1, with 8 positions matching TRBD2. Looked up from germline, CDR1 is MNHEY and CDR2 is SVGAGI. CDR3 length: 14 amino acids. Trimming removed 2 bases from V and 6 bases from J; junction bases left unmatched: 3. This CDR3 is CASSYVGGANEQFF. The CDR3 nucleotides read TGTGCCAGCAGTTACGTCGGGGGGGCCAATGAGCAGTTCTTC.